The clone carrying this T cell receptor beta chain was detected a few times. The target antigen is unknown. The authors reverse transcribed all of the isolated RNA, so sequencing captured expressed TCRB transcripts. Repertoires were generated with immunoSEQ multiplex PCR, while TCRdb's copy carries only in-frame clones and drops some. The sample has roughly 340,000 clones, approximately 15% seen once; the top ten hold roughly 0.015%. These data originate in a study of beta chain features in type 1 diabetes. General study results and limits: Patients with type 1 diabetes carried fewer insertions and had more deletions at their VDJ junctions. There was a moderate but significant shortening of TCRB CDR3s in all four CD4+ subsets of Type 1 diabetes patients. The question of HLA type influencing TCRB rearrangement was one that remained unresolved here.

Sorting gave populations that all exceeded 95% purity. The TCR was taken from a woman aged 18-30 years with type 1 diabetes. Sequencing used naive CD4+ T cells from blood.

The CDR3 DNA follows: TGTGCCAGTAGTATGCAGGGGGCTCGCACAGATACGCAGTATTTT. This sequence encodes CASSMQGARTDTQYF. V and J are TRBV19 and TRBJ2-3, with 8 bases fitting TRBD1. Losses at the gene ends were 3 bases for V and 1 base for J; bases not matched to a gene: 3. Germline values: CDR1 LNHDA, CDR2 SQIVND (reference sequence). This CDR3 comprises 15 residues.